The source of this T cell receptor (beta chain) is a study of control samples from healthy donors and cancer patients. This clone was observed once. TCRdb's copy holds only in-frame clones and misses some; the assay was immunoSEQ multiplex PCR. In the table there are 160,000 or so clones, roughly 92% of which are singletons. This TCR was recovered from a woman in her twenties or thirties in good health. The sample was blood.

The DNA for the CDR3 is TGTGCCAGCAGTGAAGCGACGTCGGGCAATCAGCCCCAGCATTTT. Translation gives CASSEATSGNQPQHF. The rearrangement uses TRBV6-1 and TRBJ1-5; D gene ambiguous. V was pared by 0 bases and J by 2 bases, with 8 bases between. The germline V gene encodes CDR1 MNHNS and CDR2 SASEGT. This CDR3 has 15 amino acids.